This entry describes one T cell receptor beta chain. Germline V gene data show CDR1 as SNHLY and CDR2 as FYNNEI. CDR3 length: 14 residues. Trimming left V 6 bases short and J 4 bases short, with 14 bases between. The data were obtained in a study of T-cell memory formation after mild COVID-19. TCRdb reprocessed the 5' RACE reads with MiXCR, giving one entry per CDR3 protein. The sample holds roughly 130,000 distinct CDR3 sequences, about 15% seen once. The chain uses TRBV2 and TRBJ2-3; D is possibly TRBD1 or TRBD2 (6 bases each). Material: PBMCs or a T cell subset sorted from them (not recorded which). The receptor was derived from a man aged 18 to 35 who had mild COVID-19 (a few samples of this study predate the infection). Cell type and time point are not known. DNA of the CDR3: TGTGCCAGCAGGGGCGGGACACCAGCAGATACGCAGTATTTT. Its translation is CASRGGTPADTQYF.